This TCR beta chain was sequenced during a study of tumour-infiltrating T cells in Burkitt lymphoma. Across the study: The Burkitt lymphoma cohort spanned all epidemiological subtypes. Study findings and constraints: Several public clonotypes were shared across many Burkitt lymphoma patients.

The V and J ends lost 4 bases and 0 bases respectively, with 10 bases between them. In germline, CDR1 is MNHEY, CDR2 SVGAGI. CDR3 length equals 15 residues. Of note for this clone: Its antigen is as yet unknown.

The method was immunoSEQ multiplex PCR; TCRdb's version includes in-frame clones alone and lacks a portion of them. The table records thousands of clones, more than 75% of them present only once. Sequenced sample: tumor tissue. The TCR comes from a human donor with Burkitt lymphoma. This sequence joins TRBV6-5 and TRBJ2-4, with D hard to call. This CDR3 reads CASSSSTLAKNIQYF. The CDR3 DNA reads TGTGCCAGCAGTTCGTCGACACTAGCCAAAAACATTCAGTACTTC.